A single sample is the source of the 18 T cell receptor beta chains below, sequenced in a study of chemoradiotherapy in HPV16-positive cancers. Profiled with immunoSEQ multiplex PCR; TCRdb holds only in-frame clones, not every one. The sample yields 40,000 to 60,000 clones, more than 75% seen once. Material: blood, obtained from a patient who underwent chemoradiotherapy. The receptors derive from a human donor with HPV-associated anogenital cancer.

The V call is TRBV12-5, the J call TRBJ2-7, with D uncertain. The germline V gene has CDR1 LGHNT and CDR2 FRNRAP. This CDR3 is built from 11 residues. Trimming took 6 bases from V and 6 from J, leaving 9 bases between them. The CDR3: CASGTVTEQYF. CDR3 sequence (DNA): TGTGCTAGTGGGACGGTCACCGAGCAGTACTTC.

As concerns this clone: The sample holds other DNA sequences that translate to the same CDR3. The chain has TRBV7-9 and TRBJ1-1, with D perhaps matching TRBD1 (5 bases). The CDR3 is 14 amino acids. The V gene's germline CDR1 is SEHNR and CDR2 FQNEAQ (reference sequence). Trimming took 5 bases from V and 4 from J, leaving 14 bases between them. CDR3 DNA sequence: TGTGCCAGCAGCCTGGGGGGGGATGGCACTGAAGCTTTCTTT. Its translation: CASSLGGDGTEAFF. Supplemented by reference TRBV7-9 and TRBJ1-1, the full variable domain reads DTGVSQNPRHKITKRGQNVTFRCDPISEHNRLYWYRQTLGQGPEFLTYFQNEAQLEKSRLLSDRFSAERPKGSFSTLEIQRTEQGDSAMYLCASSLGGDGTEAFFGQGTRLTVV.

This clone was seen more than once but under ten times. The chain combines TRBV6-1 with TRBJ2-7; 9 bases map to TRBD1. Trimming at V came to 2 bases and at J to 5 bases, leaving 7 bases not matched to a gene. CDR1 MNHNS and CDR2 SASEGT come from the germline V gene. The CDR3 length is 15 residues. The CDR3 DNA follows: TGTGCCAGCAGTGAATGGGGGACAGGGAACCACGAGCAGTACTTC. Amino acid sequence: CASSEWGTGNHEQYF.

The V and J genes are TRBV6-5 and TRBJ2-7, with a tentative D call TRBD1 (6 bases). The CDR3 covers 14 residues. CDR1 MNHEY and CDR2 SVGAGI come from the germline V gene. Trimming took off 9 bases at V and 8 bases at J, with 23 bases between the two ends. CDR3 in amino acids: CASTPAGTTFQQYF. CDR3 coding DNA: TGTGCCAGTACACCCGCCGGGACAACCTTTCAGCAGTACTTC.

The V gene is TRBV2, the J gene TRBJ2-1; 11 nucleotides align to TRBD2. The CDR3 is 16 amino acids. Germline V gene sequence: CDR1 SNHLY, CDR2 FYNNEI. J lost 6 bases, V lost 6 bases, and 10 bases had no gene match. CDR3 protein: CASRRTSGLRGNEQFF. CDR3 sequence (DNA): TGTGCCAGCAGACGGACTAGCGGGCTCCGAGGCAATGAGCAGTTCTTC. Looking up the rest from reference TRBV2 and TRBJ2-1 gives the full variable domain: EPEVTQTPSHQVTQMGQEVILRCVPISNHLYFYWYRQILGQKVEFLVSFYNNEISEKSEIFDDQFSVERPDGSNFTLKIRSTKLEDSAMYFCASRRTSGLRGNEQFFGPGTRLTVL.

In this sample, this clone is medium-sized. The chain links TRBV2 to TRBJ1-5; a weak D match, TRBD1 (6 bases). The CDR3 has 13 amino acids. V lost 10 bases and J lost 3, with 13 bases in between. Per germline, CDR1 SNHLY and CDR2 FYNNEI. CDR3 sequence (DNA): TGTGCCACTTCGGACAGCCACAATCAGCCCCAGCATTTT. As protein: CATSDSHNQPQHF.

V gene TRBV4-1 combines with J gene TRBJ2-2, with TRBD2 matching 10 bases. The CDR3 is 17 amino acids. V gave up 1 base and J gave up 3 bases; unmatched junction bases: 5. CDR1 MGHRA and CDR2 YSYEKL come from the germline V gene. CDR3 region: CASSQGGLAGDTGELFF. CDR3 in DNA: TGCGCCAGCAGCCAAGGCGGGCTAGCGGGAGACACCGGGGAGCTGTTTTTT.

The chain carries TRBV5-6 and TRBJ2-1, with 8 bases that match TRBD2. V dropped 4 bases and J dropped 9; count of bases not matched to a gene: 15. This CDR3 contains 16 residues. Looked up from germline, CDR1 is SGHDT and CDR2 is YYEEEE. The CDR3 DNA reads TGTGCCAGCAGCGATCTGGGGAGCGGGGGTATGGGTGAGCAGTTCTTC. Its translation is CASSDLGSGGMGEQFF.

This clone was seen just once. J is TRBJ1-1 and V is TRBV25-1, with TRBD1 matching 10 bases. The CDR3 sequence is 12 residues long. The J segment lost 11 bases and the V segment lost 3 bases, leaving 3 bases of the junction unmatched. Per germline, CDR1 MGHDK and CDR2 SYGVNS. The DNA of the CDR3 is TGTGCCAGCAGTGAGGGACAGGGGCCGGCTTTCTTT. Translated: CASSEGQGPAFF.

This clone has only one observation. The chain joins TRBV30 to TRBJ2-5; D is possibly TRBD1 or TRBD2 (5 bases each). Per germline, CDR1 GTSNPN and CDR2 SVGIG (reference sequence). V dropped 3 bases and J dropped 5 bases, with 13 bases sitting between them. The CDR3 runs to 13 residues. The CDR3 here is CAWRRRRGETQYF. For the CDR3, the DNA is TGTGCCTGGAGAAGACGACGGGGCGAGACCCAGTACTTC.

The V and J genes are TRBV7-2 and TRBJ2-1, with D possibly TRBD2 on 5 matching bases. CDR1 SGHTA and CDR2 FQGNSA come from the germline V gene. V shed 7 bases and J shed 5 bases, with 15 bases lying between them. The length of the CDR3 is 14 residues. CDR3 sequence reads: CASTTQTGNNEQFF. The CDR3 bases are TGTGCCAGCACCACCCAGACGGGAAACAATGAGCAGTTCTTC.

The chain uses TRBV25-1 and TRBJ1-1; 7 positions agree with TRBD1. The V segment lost 1 base and the J segment 1 base; nucleotides outside the gene matches: 9. Germline V lookup: CDR1 MGHDK, CDR2 SYGVNS. This CDR3 comprises 17 residues. The CDR3 region has the DNA TGTGCCAGCAGTGAATCTATAGGGGGCGCAGAGAACACTGAAGCTTTCTTT. The encoded protein is CASSESIGGAENTEAFF. Full variable domain (rest looked up from reference TRBV25-1 and TRBJ1-1): EADIYQTPRYLVIGTGKKITLECSQTMGHDKMYWYQQDPGMELHLIHYSYGVNSTEKGDLSSESTVSRIRTEHFPLTLESARPSHTSQYLCASSESIGGAENTEAFFGQGTRLTVV.

The chain employs TRBV5-8 and TRBJ2-1, with 8 bases that match TRBD2. V shed 0 bases and J 8 bases; nucleotides not matched to a gene: 10. Looked up from germline, CDR1 is SGHTS and CDR2 is YDEGEE. The CDR3 contains 16 residues. CDR3 sequence (DNA): TGTGCCAGCAGCTTGGTCGCCGGGACTAGTATATATGAGCAGTTCTTC. Translated, it gives CASSLVAGTSIYEQFF.

J is TRBJ2-3 and V is TRBV27; perhaps TRBD2 as D (6 bases). V dropped 5 bases and J dropped 4 bases, with 16 bases sitting between them. The CDR3 length is 15 residues. Germline V gene data show CDR1 as MNHEY and CDR2 as SMNVEV (reference sequence). The CDR3 region is CASSPPGSGADTQYF. The CDR3 DNA reads as TGTGCCAGCAGTCCCCCCGGGAGTGGGGCAGATACGCAGTATTTT.

The gene calls are TRBV10-3 and TRBJ2-5; 13 nucleotides match TRBD2. The J segment lost 3 bases and the V segment lost 6 bases, leaving 7 bases of the junction unmatched. There are 16 residues in the CDR3. Germline V gene sequence: CDR1 ENHRY, CDR2 SYGVKD. The CDR3 sequence is CAISPTSGRAEETQYF. The CDR3 coding sequence is TGTGCCATCAGCCCTACTAGCGGGAGGGCCGAAGAGACCCAGTACTTC.

The J gene is TRBJ2-1, the V gene TRBV5-6; tentatively, D is TRBD2 (7 bases). Deletions cut 0 bases from V and 5 bases from J, with 12 bases between. The CDR3 spans 15 residues. Per the germline V gene, CDR1 is SGHDT and CDR2 is YYEEEE. The DNA of the CDR3 is TGTGCCAGCAGCTTGGGCGGGGGCGCCAACAATGAGCAGTTCTTC. It is translated as CASSLGGGANNEQFF.

The V call is TRBV5-1, the J call TRBJ1-4, with 8 positions matching TRBD1. The germline V gene encodes CDR1 SGHRS and CDR2 YFSETQ. The J segment lost 8 bases and the V segment lost 3 bases, leaving 6 bases of the junction unmatched. There are 14 residues in the CDR3. CDR3: CASSSQGVAEKLFF. Here the CDR3 DNA reads TGCGCCAGCAGCTCACAGGGGGTAGCGGAAAAACTGTTTTTT.

In its sample, this clone was seen once. The rearrangement uses TRBV27 and TRBJ1-1, with D hard to call. The CDR3 covers 13 residues. Germline loops: CDR1 MNHEY, CDR2 SMNVEV (reference sequence). V was cut by 1 base and J by 1 base, with 4 bases left in between. The CDR3 here is CASSLYRNTEAFF. The CDR3 DNA reads as TGTGCCAGCAGTTTATACAGGAACACTGAAGCTTTCTTT.